Listed below are T cell receptor beta chains from one sample, sequenced in a study of blood T cell repertoires in COVID-19. Clones were sequenced by immunoSEQ multiplex PCR, and TCRdb holds only the in-frame ones, with some missing. The sample comprises 70,000 to 100,000 clones, 90% of which are singletons, and 1.5% to 2% rests with the top ten. Sequenced sample: peripheral blood. The source of these receptors is a man in his fifties or sixties with acute or convalescent COVID-19. CDR3s include the opening cysteine and the closing phenylalanine or tryptophan. D genes are given only for firm matches. Expanded clones get a size class; other rows say once, few or many, or leave the size out.

-	-	TRBV29-1	TRBJ2-4	CSAVDSQKNIQYF	TGCAGCGCTGTGGACAGCCAAAAAAACATTCAGTACTTC
TRBD2	once	TRBV2	TRBJ2-7	CASSRTSWEDEQYF	TGTGCCAGCAGTCGGACTAGCTGGGAGGACGAGCAGTACTTC
-	-	TRBV2	TRBJ2-1	CASSTYNEQFF	TGTGCCAGCAGCACCTACAATGAGCAGTTCTTC
-	-	TRBV7-2	TRBJ1-2	CASSLAKGNGYTF	TGTGCCAGCAGCTTAGCAAAGGGGAATGGCTACACCTTC
TRBD1	-	TRBV6-6	TRBJ1-5	CASSPRGQAGQPQHF	TGTGCCAGCTCCCCCCGCGGACAGGCCGGTCAGCCCCAGCATTTT
-	-	TRBV19	TRBJ1-1	CASTFRGGTEAFF	TGTGCCAGTACCTTTAGGGGGGGGACTGAAGCTTTCTTT
TRBD2	once	TRBV9	TRBJ2-5	CASSVGTSEQETQYF	TGTGCCAGCAGCGTCGGGACTAGCGAGCAAGAGACCCAGTACTTC
-	-	TRBV4-3	TRBJ2-1	CASSQDSSYNEQFF	TGCGCCAGCAGCCAAGACTCCTCCTACAATGAGCAGTTCTTC
TRBD1	-	TRBV5-5	TRBJ1-2	CASSGTGGGYGYTF	TGTGCCAGCAGCGGGACAGGGGGCGGCTATGGCTACACCTTC
-	-	TRBV19	TRBJ1-5	CASSIGRRPQHF	TGTGCCAGTAGTATAGGAAGGAGGCCCCAGCATTTT
-	-	TRBV6-2/TRBV6-3	TRBJ1-1	CASSTGGEAFF	TGTGCCAGCAGTACAGGCGGTGAAGCTTTCTTT
TRBD1	-	TRBV5-1	TRBJ2-2	CASSPGTGSTGELFF	TGCGCCAGCAGCCCGGGGACAGGGTCCACCGGGGAGCTGTTTTTT
-	-	TRBV7-2	TRBJ2-3	CASSPWLGPDTQYF	TGTGCCAGCAGCCCCTGGTTGGGGCCAGATACGCAGTATTTT
TRBD1	-	TRBV6-6	TRBJ2-1	CASSYFDRGNEQFF	TGTGCCAGCAGTTACTTTGACAGGGGCAATGAGCAGTTCTTC
-	-	TRBV5-5	TRBJ1-1	CASSMQGRDTEAFF	TGTGCCAGCAGCATGCAGGGTAGGGACACTGAAGCTTTCTTT
TRBD1	once	TRBV9	TRBJ1-2	CASSVDKEQGDYGYTF	TGTGCCAGCAGCGTAGACAAGGAACAGGGGGACTATGGCTACACCTTC
-	-	TRBV6-4	TRBJ1-5	CASSETRGQPQHF	TGTGCCAGCAGTGAAACACGAGGACAGCCCCAGCATTTT
-	once	TRBV19	TRBJ2-3	CASSIDHAGSRDTQYF	TGTGCCAGTAGTATAGATCATGCGGGATCGAGGGATACGCAGTATTTT
-	-	TRBV19	TRBJ1-1	CASRKAAATEAFF	TGTGCCAGTAGAAAGGCGGCCGCCACTGAAGCTTTCTTT
-	-	TRBV3-1/TRBV3-2	TRBJ1-2	CASSQADSYNYGYTF	TGTGCCAGCAGCCAAGCCGACAGTTATAACTATGGCTACACCTTC
-	-	TRBV27	TRBJ2-5	CASSLIPLRVETQYF	TGTGCCAGCAGTTTAATCCCGCTACGGGTAGAGACCCAGTACTTC
-	-	TRBV3-1/TRBV3-2	TRBJ2-7	CASSQVGDYEQYF	TGTGCCAGCAGCCAAGTTGGAGACTACGAGCAGTACTTC
TRBD2	-	TRBV9	TRBJ2-3	CASSVATSGQSTDTQYF	TGTGCCAGCAGCGTAGCGACTAGCGGGCAGAGCACAGATACGCAGTATTTT
-	-	TRBV19	TRBJ1-6	CASSIDSSYNSPLHF	TGTGCCAGTAGTATAGACAGCTCCTATAATTCACCCCTCCACTTT
-	-	TRBV11-2	TRBJ1-2	CASSLGGYGYTF	TGTGCCAGCAGCTTAGGAGGGTATGGCTACACCTTC
TRBD1	once	TRBV19	TRBJ2-2	CASSPGQGWGGELFF	TGTGCCAGTAGCCCGGGACAGGGCTGGGGCGGGGAGCTGTTTTTT
TRBD2	-	TRBV4-3	TRBJ2-1	CASSQFPSGVNNEQFF	TGCGCCAGCAGCCAGTTCCCTAGCGGGGTAAACAATGAGCAGTTCTTC
-	-	TRBV7-2	TRBJ2-7	CASSLVRREYEQYF	TGTGCCAGCAGCTTAGTCCGCAGGGAATACGAGCAGTACTTC
-	-	TRBV10-3	TRBJ2-7	CAISESPSVSYEQYF	TGTGCCATCAGTGAGTCTCCTTCAGTGTCCTACGAGCAGTACTTC
-	-	TRBV9	TRBJ1-3	CASSVGGQNSGNTIYF	TGTGCCAGCAGCGTAGGCGGGCAAAACTCTGGAAACACCATATATTTT
TRBD2	-	TRBV4-3	TRBJ2-7	CASSQEPPASGRAYEQYF	TGCGCCAGCAGCCAAGAACCCCCGGCTAGCGGTCGGGCCTACGAGCAGTACTTC
TRBD1	-	TRBV10-1	TRBJ1-2	CASSESRGTGHYGYTF	TGCGCCAGCAGTGAGTCGAGGGGGACAGGACACTATGGCTACACCTTC
TRBD2	-	TRBV19	TRBJ2-1	CASKLAEPYNEQFF	TGTGCCAGTAAACTAGCGGAACCTTACAATGAGCAGTTCTTC
-	-	TRBV14	TRBJ2-7	CASSGPGTPTYEQYF	TGTGCCAGCAGTGGACCCGGGACTCCTACCTACGAGCAGTACTTC
-	-	TRBV28	TRBJ2-1	CASNGSPSGEQFF	TGTGCCAGCAACGGGAGTCCTTCGGGTGAGCAGTTCTTC
-	-	TRBV2	TRBJ1-1	CASSERWFQATLNTEAFF	TGTGCCAGCAGTGAAAGATGGTTTCAGGCCACTTTGAACACTGAAGCTTTCTTT
TRBD2	-	TRBV7-2	TRBJ2-7	CASSQTSGSTSEQYF	TGTGCCAGCAGCCAGACTAGCGGGAGTACTAGCGAGCAGTACTTC
-	-	TRBV29-1	TRBJ2-3	CSVEGGTSTDTQYF	TGCAGCGTTGAAGGGGGGACTAGCACAGATACGCAGTATTTT
-	-	TRBV21-1	TRBJ2-5	CASSKNRRGKKTQYF	TGTGCCAGCAGCAAAAATCGGCGGGGTAAAAAGACCCAGTACTTC
TRBD1	-	TRBV13	TRBJ1-2	CASSLVVSTGDRDGYTF	TGTGCCAGCAGCTTAGTAGTGTCGACAGGGGATAGGGATGGCTACACCTTC
-	-	TRBV9	TRBJ2-7	CASSASGGGIVEQYF	TGTGCCAGCAGCGCATCCGGTGGGGGGATTGTCGAGCAGTACTTC
-	-	TRBV6-5	TRBJ1-2	CASSYGPDSDYTF	TGTGCCAGCAGTTACGGCCCGGACTCCGACTACACCTTC
-	-	TRBV29-1	TRBJ2-7	CSVRGGTGDSYEQYF	TGCAGCGTTCGGGGGGGAACAGGGGACTCATACGAGCAGTACTTC
-	-	TRBV2	TRBJ2-7	CASSEAPGGYYEQYF	TGTGCCAGCAGTGAAGCTCCCGGGGGATACTACGAGCAGTACTTC
-	once	TRBV7-2	TRBJ2-7	CASSSGARQGLYEQYF	TGTGCCAGCAGCTCGGGGGCAAGACAGGGTCTCTACGAGCAGTACTTC
TRBD2	-	TRBV24-1	TRBJ2-1	CATSDPHTASGRANEQFF	TGTGCCACCAGTGATCCCCACACCGCTAGCGGGAGGGCCAATGAGCAGTTCTTC
-	-	TRBV6-5	TRBJ1-1	CASRESGVEAFF	TGTGCCAGCAGGGAGTCGGGGGTCGAAGCTTTCTTT
TRBD2	-	TRBV13	TRBJ2-7	CASSSETSGFSYEQYF	TGTGCCAGCAGCTCTGAGACTAGCGGGTTCTCCTACGAGCAGTACTTC
-	-	TRBV6-5	TRBJ1-3	CASSYNQGSSGNTIYF	TGTGCCAGCAGTTACAACCAAGGGAGCTCTGGAAACACCATATATTTT
-	-	TRBV4-1	TRBJ1-5	CASSRGQPNQPQHF	TGCGCCAGCAGCCGAGGACAGCCCAATCAGCCCCAGCATTTT
-	-	TRBV9	TRBJ2-2	CASSVAVGELFF	TGTGCCAGCAGCGTAGCCGTCGGGGAGCTGTTTTTT
TRBD2	-	TRBV9	TRBJ2-3	CASSTLAGGLGDTQYF	TGTGCCAGCAGCACCCTAGCGGGAGGGCTGGGAGATACGCAGTATTTT
-	-	TRBV25-1	TRBJ1-5	CASSDTKTNQPQHF	TGTGCCAGCAGTGATACAAAAACAAATCAGCCCCAGCATTTT
-	few	TRBV30	TRBJ1-5	CAWSRGGSNQPQHF	TGTGCCTGGAGCAGGGGTGGGAGCAATCAGCCCCAGCATTTT
TRBD1	-	TRBV27	TRBJ1-2	CASSPGGQASYGYTF	TGTGCCAGCAGTCCAGGGGGGCAGGCGTCCTATGGCTACACCTTC